Sequencing of this T cell receptor beta chain was carried out in a study of CXCR3-negative and CXCR3-positive naive CD8 T cells. UMI-labeled 5' RACE TRB cDNA libraries were prepared from the cells. TCRdb reanalyzed the 5' RACE reads and collapses them to one entry per CDR3 protein, without DNA. The sample's table shows fewer than 9,500 distinct CDR3 sequences. On this clonotype itself: Its specificity is not known.

Sorts performed in triplicate captured more than 250,000 cells each from every CD8+ T cell subset. Looked up from germline, CDR1 is SGHDT and CDR2 is YYEEEE. This CDR3 is 13 amino acids long. Study-level points and caveats: Naive subsets expressed similar surface CD5; TRB CDR3 features served to infer TCR strength. Diversity ran similarly high across both naive subsets but far lower in memory CD8+ cells. For naive cells, CXCR3-negative and CXCR3-positive subsets had similar TRBV-TRBJ usage; for memory cells, usage differed.

The sequencing input was naive CXCR3- CD8+ T cells from blood. Documented subset: CD45RO-CCR7+CD27+CD95- naive CD8+ T cells lacking CXCR3 (TNR3-). The TCR was taken from a human donor in good health. Some clones in this sample may be carry-over from other donors' samples. This chain links TRBV5-6 with TRBJ2-7; TCRdb calls TRBD1, which cannot be checked without DNA. This CDR3 is CASSRDSTYEQYF.